This record looks at one T cell receptor beta chain sequence and its context. The CDR3 does not end in the conserved phenylalanine or tryptophan, so this is likely a read error. This sample was included in a study of T cells in Graves' hyperthyroidism and ophthalmopathy. TCR beta CDR3 regions were amplified from RNA transcripts. The HTBI primer set served for first-round RT-PCR of the TCR CDR3. TCRdb re-called the multiplex PCR reads with MiXCR, one entry per CDR3 protein. The table has approximately 570,000 distinct CDR3 sequences, 15% to 20% seen once. CDR3 length equals 17 residues. Trimming stripped 1 base from V and 0 bases from J, with 16 bases between. CDR1 is SGHAT and CDR2 is FQNNGV in the germline V gene. Criteria for exclusion of patients were uncontrolled infection, other autoimmune disease, pregnancy or lactation. Clinical symptoms, serum thyroxine and TRAb, thyroid ultrasound and orbital computed tomography together formed the diagnostic basis.

The sample was blood. The TCR sequence derives from a man aged 40-50 years with Graves' ophthalmopathy. The chain carries TRBV11-2 and TRBJ2-7, with D perhaps matching TRBD1 (5 bases). The chain's CDR3 is CASSLGPNLRVSYEQYL. CDR3 nucleotides: TGTGCCAGCAGCTTAGGCCCCAACCTCAGGGTCTCCTACGAGCAGTACCTC.